What follows are 19 T cell receptor beta chains derived from one specimen sequenced in a study of blood T cell repertoires in COVID-19. Assay used: immunoSEQ multiplex PCR; TCRdb lists only in-frame clones, some missing. The sample lists 200,000 to 250,000 clones, roughly 86% occurring once. Sequenced material: peripheral blood. The receptor source for this set is a woman in her twenties or thirties who had recovered from COVID-19.

This chain connects TRBV19 to TRBJ2-3; D unresolved. Trimming took off 1 base at V and 0 bases at J, with 11 bases between the two ends. Germline V gene lookup returns CDR1 LNHDA and CDR2 SQIVND (reference sequence). The CDR3 is 16 residues long. CDR3 sequence reads: CASSIGPGGSTDTQYF. The DNA for the CDR3 is TGTGCCAGTAGTATAGGCCCCGGCGGAAGCACAGATACGCAGTATTTT.

This clone was picked up a small number of times. V and J are TRBV6-5 and TRBJ2-7; D is perhaps TRBD2 (6 bases). V lost 4 bases, J lost 7 bases, and 14 bases lay in between. Germline V gene data show CDR1 as MNHEY and CDR2 as SVGAGI. CDR3 size: 13 residues. The chain's CDR3 is CASSSLKSGEQYF. The CDR3 DNA follows: TGTGCCAGCAGTTCTCTAAAAAGCGGGGAGCAGTACTTC.

The CDR3 nucleotides are TGCGCCAGCAGCTTAGACTTCGGCAGGCAGTACTTC. The encoded protein is CASSLDFGRQYF. This sequence joins TRBV5-1 and TRBJ2-7, with D unclear. V lost 2 bases, J lost 9 bases, and 12 bases lay in between. CDR3 length: 12 amino acids. Germline loops: CDR1 SGHRS, CDR2 YFSETQ.

V usage is TRBV20-1 and J usage is TRBJ1-5; 7 bases map to TRBD1. Germline CDR1 DFQATT, CDR2 SNEGSKA (reference sequence). V trimming: 3 bases; J trimming: 5 bases; junction bases outside the gene matches: 4. This CDR3 has 13 residues. In nucleotides, the CDR3 is TGCAGTGCTAGTGACACAGGGGATCAGCCCCAGCATTTT. It is translated as CSASDTGDQPQHF.

The chain has TRBV14 and TRBJ1-2, with D unresolved. CDR3 length equals 12 residues. Germline CDR1 is SGHDN and CDR2 is FVKESK. V gave up 2 bases and J gave up 6 bases, with 7 bases separating them. The CDR3: CASSQYSHGYTF. The CDR3 nucleotides are TGTGCCAGCAGCCAATATAGCCATGGCTACACCTTC. Filled out from reference TRBV14 and TRBJ1-2, the complete variable domain reads EAGVTQFPSHSVIEKGQTVTLRCDPISGHDNLYWYRRVMGKEIKFLLHFVKESKQDESGMPNNRFLAERTGGTYSTLKVQPAELEDSGVYFCASSQYSHGYTFGSGTRLTVV.

In nucleotides, the CDR3 is TGTGCCAGCAGCCTGGCATCGGGGACTAACTATGGCTACACCTTC. Translated, it gives CASSLASGTNYGYTF. This chain connects TRBV3-1 (or the pseudogene TRBV3-2) to TRBJ1-2, with no clear D. This CDR3 spans 15 amino acids. Germline assignment: CDR1 LGHDT and CDR2 YNNKEL (reference sequence). Trimming removed 4 bases at V and 0 bases at J, with 12 bases between.

V gene TRBV3-1 (or the pseudogene TRBV3-2) combines with J gene TRBJ1-1; TRBD1 might be the D (5 bases). This CDR3 is 13 amino acids long. Trimming pared 4 bases from V and 6 bases from J, leaving 12 bases between. The V gene's germline CDR1 is LGHDT and CDR2 YNNKEL (reference sequence). DNA of the CDR3: TGTGCCAGCAGCCCACTTGGGGGGGCTGAAGCTTTCTTT. Its protein product is CASSPLGGAEAFF.

The V gene is TRBV25-1, the J gene TRBJ2-1; 10 bases agree with TRBD1. Trimming at V came to 2 bases and at J to 0 bases, leaving 1 base not matched to a gene. The CDR3 runs to 16 residues. CDR1 and CDR2 (germline): MGHDK, SYGVNS. The CDR3 nucleotides are TGTGCCAGCAGTGAAAGGACAGGGGGCTCCTACAATGAGCAGTTCTTC. It is translated as CASSERTGGSYNEQFF.

The gene calls are TRBV6-5 and TRBJ2-2; 9 bases agree with TRBD2. The J segment lost 1 base and the V segment lost 5 bases, leaving 2 bases of the junction unmatched. Germline V gene lookup returns CDR1 MNHEY and CDR2 SVGAGI. This CDR3 is 15 amino acids long. CDR3 coding DNA: TGTGCCAGCAGTCTAGCGGGGCAGAACACCGGGGAGCTGTTTTTT. Amino acids: CASSLAGQNTGELFF.

The chain combines TRBV4-1 with TRBJ2-2; TRBD2 agrees at 8 bases. Trimming removed 5 bases from V and 7 bases from J; junction bases left unmatched: 15. CDR1 is MGHRA, CDR2 YSYEKL, per germline. The CDR3 runs to 17 residues. Here the CDR3 DNA reads TGCGCCAGCAGCATCACCCCCCGGGGGGGCCTAGTCGGGGAGCTGTTTTTT. As protein: CASSITPRGGLVGELFF.

The CDR3 spells CASSLRTGGRNTIYF. The CDR3 DNA is TGTGCCAGCAGCTTAAGGACGGGAGGGAGAAACACCATATATTTT. V and J are TRBV11-2 and TRBJ1-3, with unresolved D. The germline CDR1 and CDR2 sequences are SGHAT and FQNNGV. The length of the CDR3 is 15 residues. V gave up 2 bases and J gave up 5 bases, with 13 bases separating them.

V gene TRBV2 combines with J gene TRBJ2-4; 14 nucleotides line up with TRBD2. The CDR3 is 16 amino acids. CDR1 is SNHLY, CDR2 FYNNEI, per germline. Germline trimming cut 2 bases from V and 6 bases from J; bases unmatched to any gene: 3. In DNA form, the CDR3 reads TGTGCCAGCAGTGAAAGACTAGCGGGGGGGAGAAACATTCAGTACTTC. It translates to CASSERLAGGRNIQYF.

The CDR3 reads CASSLTGWDTEAFF. The CDR3 nucleotides read TGCGCCAGCAGCTTGACAGGGTGGGACACTGAAGCTTTCTTT. This chain connects TRBV5-1 to TRBJ1-1; a possible D gene is TRBD1 (6 bases). Per the germline V gene, CDR1 is SGHRS and CDR2 is YFSETQ. This CDR3 has 14 residues. V shed 1 base and J shed 3 bases, with 10 bases lying between them.

This chain connects TRBV11-2 to TRBJ2-2, with 15 bases identical to TRBD2. Germline-derived CDR1 and CDR2 are SGHAT and FQNNGV. The CDR3 runs to 19 residues. J was trimmed by 0 bases and V by 5 bases; bases with no gene match: 7. This CDR3 is CASSLFGLAGGPNTGELFF. Written as DNA, the CDR3 is TGTGCCAGCAGCCTATTCGGACTAGCGGGGGGGCCGAACACCGGGGAGCTGTTTTTT.

This chain uses TRBV15 with TRBJ2-7; D perhaps matches TRBD2 (5 bases). The germline gives CDR1 LNHNV, CDR2 YYDKDF (reference sequence). The CDR3 is 16 residues long. Trimming stripped 3 bases from V and 4 bases from J, with 19 bases between. The CDR3 DNA reads as TGTGCCACCAGCAGGGCTACCCCGGGGAGTCCATACGAGCAGTACTTC. This codes for CATSRATPGSPYEQYF.

DNA for the CDR3: TGTGCCAGCAGCAAACAGGGGGCAGCGAACACTGAAGCTTTCTTT. Amino acids: CASSKQGAANTEAFF. This chain links TRBV7-6 with TRBJ1-1; 9 bases agree with TRBD1. The CDR3 loop spans 15 amino acids. Germline V gene data show CDR1 as SGHVS and CDR2 as FNYEAQ. Unmatched junction bases numbered 5, after V lost 5 bases and J lost 1 base.

The genes are TRBV27 and TRBJ2-1; TRBD1 matches at 10 bases. The germline V gene encodes CDR1 MNHEY and CDR2 SMNVEV (reference sequence). The CDR3 runs to 16 residues. V gave up 4 bases and J gave up 8 bases; unmatched junction bases: 11. This chain's CDR3 is CASSSHLGQGLYEQFF. The CDR3 DNA sequence: TGTGCCAGCAGTTCCCATCTGGGACAGGGGCTCTATGAGCAGTTCTTC.

This chain joins TRBV4-3 and TRBJ1-2; D is unresolved. Trimming took off 4 bases at V and 3 bases at J, with 6 bases between the two ends. The CDR3 length is 12 residues. The germline V gene encodes CDR1 LGHNA and CDR2 YSLEER. CDR3 sequence: CASSREDYGYTF. The CDR3 DNA reads as TGCGCCAGCAGCCGGGAGGACTATGGCTACACCTTC.

This chain connects TRBV6-5 to TRBJ1-2; 9 nucleotides agree with TRBD1. Germline CDR1 is MNHEY and CDR2 is SVGAGI. Trimming cost V 8 bases and J 8 bases; bases outside gene matches: 12. The CDR3 is 14 amino acids. CDR3 in amino acids: CASGITGGALGYTF. For the CDR3, the DNA is TGTGCCAGCGGAATTACAGGGGGCGCATTAGGCTACACCTTC.